The 23 T cell receptor beta chains below were found in one sample sequenced in a study of blood T cell repertoires in COVID-19. The table came from immunoSEQ multiplex PCR; TCRdb's copy has only in-frame clones and leaves some out. Here the sample spans about 130,000 clones, 84% being singletons. What was sequenced was peripheral blood. The receptors derive from a woman in her 30s who had recovered from COVID-19.

The gene calls are TRBV19 and TRBJ2-7; tentatively, D is TRBD1 (6 bases). V lost 5 bases, J lost 4 bases, and 18 bases lay in between. Germline CDR1 LNHDA, CDR2 SQIVND (reference sequence). There are 15 residues in the CDR3. The CDR3 sequence is CASSSEGGVSYEQYF. The CDR3 nucleotides read TGTGCCAGTAGTTCAGAAGGGGGTGTTTCATACGAGCAGTACTTC.

The rearrangement uses TRBV7-9 and TRBJ1-1, with no clear D. CDR3 length: 15 residues. Deletions cut 4 bases from V and 4 bases from J, with 16 bases between. Germline loops: CDR1 SEHNR, CDR2 FQNEAQ (reference sequence). The CDR3 spells CASSSTISWATEAFF. The CDR3 DNA sequence: TGTGCCAGCAGCTCCACAATTAGTTGGGCCACTGAAGCTTTCTTT.

The chain has TRBV4-1 and TRBJ2-2; weak D call: TRBD1 (6 bases). The germline V gene has CDR1 MGHRA and CDR2 YSYEKL. The CDR3 spans 18 residues. V lost 0 bases to trimming and J lost 1 base, with 15 bases between them. The CDR3 here is CASSQDETRTVNTGELFF. CDR3 in DNA: TGCGCCAGCAGCCAAGATGAGACCCGGACAGTGAACACCGGGGAGCTGTTTTTT.

The chain has TRBV5-1 and TRBJ2-2; 7 bases are a match to TRBD1. V shed 4 bases, J shed 6 bases, and the junction held 6 bases outside the gene matches. The CDR3 loop spans 14 amino acids. In germline, CDR1 is SGHRS, CDR2 YFSETQ. CDR3 amino acids: CASSSRQGSGELFF. In DNA form, the CDR3 reads TGCGCCAGCAGCAGTCGACAGGGCTCCGGGGAGCTGTTTTTT.

The rearrangement uses TRBV9 and TRBJ2-3; a weak D match, TRBD1 (5 bases). The CDR3 is made up of 14 amino acids. Between the trimmed V and J ends, which lost 4 bases and 0 bases, there was a span of 9 bases. Germline V gene sequence: CDR1 SGDLS, CDR2 YYNGEE. This CDR3 reads CASSPRTSTDTQYF. DNA of the CDR3: TGTGCCAGCAGCCCTCGGACAAGCACAGATACGCAGTATTTT.

This clone was observed a few times. The genes are TRBV30 and TRBJ1-1; no reliable D call. CDR1 is GTSNPN, CDR2 SVGIG, per germline (reference sequence). Trimming took 4 bases from V and 5 from J, leaving 11 bases between them. The CDR3 spans 12 residues. The chain's CDR3 is CAWIPGGTEAFF. CDR3 nucleotides: TGTGCCTGGATTCCAGGAGGGACTGAAGCTTTCTTT.

The gene calls are TRBV7-9 and TRBJ1-2, with 9 bases aligning to TRBD1. The CDR3 is 15 residues long. In germline, CDR1 is SEHNR, CDR2 FQNEAQ (reference sequence). V lost 4 bases and J lost 2; bases outside the gene matches: 5. Here the CDR3 DNA reads TGTGCCAGCAGCTCCCGGGACAGGGAAAACTATGGCTACACCTTC. As protein: CASSSRDRENYGYTF. Full variable domain (outside the CDR3, taken from reference TRBV7-9 and TRBJ1-2): DTGVSQNPRHKITKRGQNVTFRCDPISEHNRLYWYRQTLGQGPEFLTYFQNEAQLEKSRLLSDRFSAERPKGSFSTLEIQRTEQGDSAMYLCASSSRDRENYGYTFGSGTRLTVV.

This chain joins TRBV6-6 and TRBJ2-1; the match to TRBD2 covers 13 bases. The CDR3 is made up of 15 amino acids. V shed 5 bases, J shed 10 bases, and the junction held 8 bases outside the gene matches. The germline CDR1 and CDR2 sequences are MNHNY and SVGAGI (reference sequence). The CDR3 sequence: CASSIGTSGVVEQFF. The CDR3 region has the DNA TGTGCCAGCAGTATCGGGACTAGCGGGGTTGTCGAGCAGTTCTTC.

The chain links TRBV15 to TRBJ2-3; D perhaps matches TRBD1 (6 bases). Germline V gene data show CDR1 as LNHNV and CDR2 as YYDKDF (reference sequence). The CDR3 consists of 15 residues. V lost 1 base and J 3 bases, leaving 11 bases between the germline ends. The CDR3 is CATSRGRGQTDTQYF. The CDR3 DNA reads as TGTGCCACCAGCAGAGGACGGGGACAAACAGATACGCAGTATTTT.

The chain uses TRBV9 and TRBJ2-7; tentatively, D is TRBD2 (5 bases). Trimming left V 3 bases short and J 6 bases short, with 16 bases between. Germline CDR1 is SGDLS and CDR2 is YYNGEE. The CDR3 spans 14 residues. The CDR3 DNA reads TGTGCCAGCAGCGAACGGGATCCCTCCCCCGAGCAGTACTTC. This encodes CASSERDPSPEQYF.

The chain joins TRBV4-2 to TRBJ2-3, with 8 bases identical to TRBD2. Trimming cost V 3 bases and J 3 bases; bases outside gene matches: 5. CDR1 is LGHNA, CDR2 YNFKEQ, per germline. This CDR3 region has 15 residues. This CDR3 is CASSHERESTDTQYF. The CDR3 coding sequence is TGTGCCAGCAGCCATGAGCGGGAGTCGACAGATACGCAGTATTTT.

This sequence joins TRBV7-9 and TRBJ1-1; D is unclear. There are 14 residues in the CDR3. The V gene's germline CDR1 is SEHNR and CDR2 FQNEAQ (reference sequence). V lost 1 base to trimming and J lost 7 bases, with 13 bases between them. CDR3: CASSLVRESGEAFF. The CDR3 nucleotides read TGTGCCAGCAGCTTAGTCCGTGAGAGCGGTGAAGCTTTCTTT.

The rearrangement links TRBV19 to TRBJ2-1, with 8 bases aligning to TRBD2. The germline V gene has CDR1 LNHDA and CDR2 SQIVND (reference sequence). The trim removed 0 bases at V and 7 bases at J, leaving 11 bases unmatched. The CDR3 consists of 17 residues. The CDR3 reads CASSIDRGLAGRNEQFF. The CDR3 DNA reads as TGTGCCAGTAGTATAGATCGGGGATTAGCGGGGCGAAATGAGCAGTTCTTC.

The rearrangement uses TRBV5-4 and TRBJ1-6, with 10 bases lining up with TRBD1. Germline V gene sequence: CDR1 SGHNT, CDR2 YYREEE (reference sequence). J lost 4 bases, V lost 5 bases, and 6 bases had no gene match. The CDR3 sequence is 16 residues long. The CDR3 sequence is CASSSDRGSYNSPLHF. The DNA of the CDR3 is TGTGCCAGCAGTTCGGACAGGGGGTCGTATAATTCACCCCTCCACTTT.

The chain joins TRBV19 to TRBJ1-2; 7 bases align to TRBD1. The V gene end was trimmed by 3 bases and the J gene end by 4 bases; junction bases not matched to a gene: 2. The CDR3 contains 13 residues. In germline, CDR1 is LNHDA, CDR2 SQIVND (reference sequence). CDR3 DNA sequence: TGTGCCAGTAGTATGACAGGGAGCTATGGCTACACCTTC. It translates to CASSMTGSYGYTF.

DNA of the CDR3: TGTGCCACCAGCAGAGATCCGTCGGCGGCGACCCAGTACTTC. This encodes CATSRDPSAATQYF. The chain is built from TRBV15 and TRBJ2-5; D ambiguous. Trimming stripped 0 bases from V and 7 bases from J, with 12 bases between. Germline CDR1 reads LNHNV; CDR2 reads YYDKDF (reference sequence). This CDR3 is 14 amino acids long.

V gene TRBV5-6 combines with J gene TRBJ1-5; 10 nucleotides agree with TRBD1. V lost 4 bases to trimming and J lost 4 bases; unmatched junction nucleotides: 8. This CDR3 is 16 amino acids long. Per the germline V gene, CDR1 is SGHDT and CDR2 is YYEEEE. This CDR3 is CASSRLGQGLNQPQHF. CDR3 DNA sequence: TGTGCCAGCAGCCGACTGGGACAGGGGTTGAATCAGCCCCAGCATTTT.

This clone has only one observation. The CDR3 region is CASSQVVGLGSSYEQYF. The CDR3, as DNA: TGTGCCAGCAGCCAAGTGGTAGGCTTGGGCAGCTCCTACGAGCAGTACTTC. The chain links TRBV14 to TRBJ2-7; D unresolved. This CDR3 spans 17 amino acids. The V end was cut by 1 base, the J end by 0 bases, with 16 bases between. The germline CDR1 and CDR2 sequences are SGHDN and FVKESK. Complete variable domain (other parts from reference TRBV14 and TRBJ2-7): EAGVTQFPSHSVIEKGQTVTLRCDPISGHDNLYWYRRVMGKEIKFLLHFVKESKQDESGMPNNRFLAERTGGTYSTLKVQPAELEDSGVYFCASSQVVGLGSSYEQYFGPGTRLTVT.

This rearrangement joins TRBV2 to TRBJ2-1; D may be TRBD2 (6 bases). Per germline, CDR1 SNHLY and CDR2 FYNNEI. This CDR3 region has 15 residues. The germline V and J ends were trimmed by 1 base and 1 base, with 8 bases remaining between them. CDR3 sequence: CASSEEGTSYNEQFF. CDR3 nucleotide sequence: TGTGCCAGCAGTGAAGAAGGGACTTCCTACAATGAGCAGTTCTTC.

The chain has TRBV19 and TRBJ2-1; 7 nucleotides match TRBD2. The CDR3 contains 14 residues. The trim removed 7 bases at V and 5 bases at J, leaving 8 bases unmatched. Germline CDR1 reads LNHDA; CDR2 reads SQIVND (reference sequence). The CDR3 nucleotides read TGTGCCAGTACGAGGCTAGCGGAACACAATGAGCAGTTCTTC. Translated: CASTRLAEHNEQFF.

The rearrangement uses TRBV5-1 and TRBJ2-1; 8 positions agree with TRBD2. With V trimmed by 4 bases and J by 4 bases, 4 bases remained unmatched. Germline loops: CDR1 SGHRS, CDR2 YFSETQ. CDR3 length: 14 residues. The CDR3 DNA follows: TGCGCCAGCAGCCCCGGGACTAGTTACAATGAGCAGTTCTTC. Translated: CASSPGTSYNEQFF.

CDR3: CASREGRPGNQPQHF. The CDR3 bases are TGTGCCAGCAGGGAGGGTCGCCCGGGCAATCAGCCCCAGCATTTT. The rearrangement uses TRBV6-5 and TRBJ1-5; D is ambiguous. Germline loops: CDR1 MNHEY, CDR2 SVGAGI. This CDR3 contains 15 residues. Trimming left V 6 bases short and J 2 bases short, with 14 bases between.

CDR3 protein: CASSGSGELFF. The CDR3 DNA sequence: TGTGCCAGCAGCGGTAGCGGGGAGCTGTTTTTT. The V gene is TRBV13, the J gene TRBJ2-2; D remains unclear. Germline V CDR1 and CDR2: PRHDT, FYEKMQ (reference sequence). The V end was cut by 5 bases, the J end by 7 bases, with 5 bases between. The CDR3 covers 11 residues.